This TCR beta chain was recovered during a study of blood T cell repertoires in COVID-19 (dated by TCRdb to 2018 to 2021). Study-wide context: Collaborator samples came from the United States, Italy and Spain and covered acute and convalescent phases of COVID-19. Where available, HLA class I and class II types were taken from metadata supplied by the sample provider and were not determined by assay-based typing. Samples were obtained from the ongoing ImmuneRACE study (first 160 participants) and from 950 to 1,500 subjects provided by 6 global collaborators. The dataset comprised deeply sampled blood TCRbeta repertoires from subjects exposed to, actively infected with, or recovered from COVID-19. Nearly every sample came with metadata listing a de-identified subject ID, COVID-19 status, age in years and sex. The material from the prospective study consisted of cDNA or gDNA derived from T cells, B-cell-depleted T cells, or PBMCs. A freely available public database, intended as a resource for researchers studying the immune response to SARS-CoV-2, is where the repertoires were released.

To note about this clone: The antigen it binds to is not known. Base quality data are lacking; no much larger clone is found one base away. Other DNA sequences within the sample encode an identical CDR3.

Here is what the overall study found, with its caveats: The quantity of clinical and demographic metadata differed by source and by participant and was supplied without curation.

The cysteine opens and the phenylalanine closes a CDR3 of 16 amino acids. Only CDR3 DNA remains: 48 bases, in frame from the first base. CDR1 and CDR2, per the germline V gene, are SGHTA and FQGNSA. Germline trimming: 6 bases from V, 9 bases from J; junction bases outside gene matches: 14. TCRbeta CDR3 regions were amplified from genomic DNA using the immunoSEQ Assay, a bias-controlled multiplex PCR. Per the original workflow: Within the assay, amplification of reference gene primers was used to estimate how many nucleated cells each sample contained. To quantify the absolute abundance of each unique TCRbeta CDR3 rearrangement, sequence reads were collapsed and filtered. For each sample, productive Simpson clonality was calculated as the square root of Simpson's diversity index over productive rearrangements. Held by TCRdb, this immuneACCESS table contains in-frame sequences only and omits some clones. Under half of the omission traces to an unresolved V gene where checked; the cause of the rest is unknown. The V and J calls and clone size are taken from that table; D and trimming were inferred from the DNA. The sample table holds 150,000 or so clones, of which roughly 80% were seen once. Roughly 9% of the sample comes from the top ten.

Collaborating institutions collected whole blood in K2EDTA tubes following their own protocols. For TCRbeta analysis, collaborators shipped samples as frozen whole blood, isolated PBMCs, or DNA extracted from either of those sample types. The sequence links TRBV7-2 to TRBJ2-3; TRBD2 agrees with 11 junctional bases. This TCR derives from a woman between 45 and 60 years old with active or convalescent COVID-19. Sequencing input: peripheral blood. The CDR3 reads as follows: CASRKDSGGAGWTQYF. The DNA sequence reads TGTGCCAGCAGGAAGGATAGCGGGGGGGCGGGTTGGACGCAGTATTTT. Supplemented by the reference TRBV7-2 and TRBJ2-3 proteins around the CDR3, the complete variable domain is GAGVSQSPSNKVTEKGKDVELRCDPISGHTALYWYRQSLGQGLEFLIYFQGNSAPDKSGLPSDRFSAERTGGSVSTLTIQRTQQEDSAVYLCASRKDSGGAGWTQYFGPGTRLTVL.